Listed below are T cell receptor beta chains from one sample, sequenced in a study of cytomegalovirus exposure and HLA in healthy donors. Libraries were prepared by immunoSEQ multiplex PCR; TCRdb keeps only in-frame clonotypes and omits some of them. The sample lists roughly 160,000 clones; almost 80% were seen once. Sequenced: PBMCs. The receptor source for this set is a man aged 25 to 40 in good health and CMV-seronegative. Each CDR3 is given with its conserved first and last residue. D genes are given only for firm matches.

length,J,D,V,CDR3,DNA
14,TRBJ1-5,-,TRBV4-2,CASSQQQGSQPQHF,TGTGCCAGCAGCCAACAACAGGGCTCTCAGCCCCAGCATTTT
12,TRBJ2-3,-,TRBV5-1,CASSLAGDTQYF,TGCGCCAGCAGCTTGGCCGGAGATACGCAGTATTTT
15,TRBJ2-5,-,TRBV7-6,CASSPGLVPQETQYF,TGTGCCAGCAGCCCGGGACTCGTTCCGCAGGAGACCCAGTACTTC
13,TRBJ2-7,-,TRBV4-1,CASSPLGIYEQYF,TGCGCCAGCAGCCCCCTCGGGATCTACGAGCAGTACTTC
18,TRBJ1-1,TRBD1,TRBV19,CASNPYVGGDRENTEAFF,TGTGCCAGTAACCCGTATGTGGGCGGAGACAGGGAGAACACTGAAGCTTTCTTT
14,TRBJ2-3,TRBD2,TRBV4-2,CASRSGRALDTQYF,TGTGCCAGCCGTAGCGGGAGGGCCCTAGATACGCAGTATTTT
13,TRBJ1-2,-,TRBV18,CASSPPTGYGYTF,TGTGCCAGCTCACCACCGACGGGGTACGGCTACACCTTC
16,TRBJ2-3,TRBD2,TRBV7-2,CASSPRTSGPTDTQYF,TGTGCCAGCAGCCCGAGGACTAGCGGGCCCACAGATACGCAGTATTTT
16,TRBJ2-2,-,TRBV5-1,CASSLEAGSSTGELFF,TGCGCCAGCAGCTTGGAGGCCGGGAGCAGCACCGGGGAGCTGTTTTTT
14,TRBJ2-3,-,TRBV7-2,CASSSQVRGDTQYF,TGTGCCAGCAGCTCACAGGTCCGTGGGGATACACAGTATTTT
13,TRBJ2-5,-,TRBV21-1,CASSKDRGETQYF,TGTGCCAGCAGCAAAGACAGGGGAGAGACCCAGTACTTC
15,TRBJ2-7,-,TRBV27,CASSKVGQGHYEQYF,TGTGCCAGCAGTAAAGTCGGCCAGGGTCACTACGAGCAGTACTTC
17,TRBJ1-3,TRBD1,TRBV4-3,CASSQDQGQGGGNTIYF,TGCGCCAGCAGCCAAGATCAAGGACAGGGTGGTGGAAACACCATATATTTT
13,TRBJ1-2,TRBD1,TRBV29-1,CSVGDRGSYGYTF,TGCAGCGTAGGGGACAGGGGTAGCTATGGCTACACCTTC
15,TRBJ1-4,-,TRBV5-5,CASSYSDRLNEKLFF,TGTGCCAGCAGCTACTCGGACAGACTTAATGAAAAACTGTTTTTT
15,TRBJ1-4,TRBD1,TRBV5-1,CASSLLGQSNEKLFF,TGCGCCAGCAGCTTGTTGGGACAGAGTAATGAAAAACTGTTTTTT
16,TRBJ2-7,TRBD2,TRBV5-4,CASSGGESGGGYEQYF,TGTGCCAGCAGCGGGGGAGAGAGCGGGGGGGGCTACGAGCAGTACTTC
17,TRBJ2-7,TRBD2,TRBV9,CASSGGGRGGAPYEQYF,TGTGCCAGCAGCGGGGGGGGACGGGGAGGGGCACCCTACGAGCAGTACTTC
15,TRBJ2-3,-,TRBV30,CAWSGEAASTDTQYF,TGTGCCTGGAGTGGGGAAGCGGCTAGCACAGATACGCAGTATTTT
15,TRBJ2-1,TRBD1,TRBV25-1,CASSDRQGLRHEQFF,TGTGCCAGCAGTGACCGACAGGGGCTTCGGCATGAGCAGTTCTTC
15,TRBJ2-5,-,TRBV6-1,CASSETPTRRETQYF,TGTGCCAGCAGTGAAACCCCAACAAGGAGAGAGACCCAGTACTTC
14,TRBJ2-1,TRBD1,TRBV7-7,CASSSSGTANEQFF,TGTGCTAGCAGCTCCTCCGGGACAGCCAATGAGCAGTTCTTC